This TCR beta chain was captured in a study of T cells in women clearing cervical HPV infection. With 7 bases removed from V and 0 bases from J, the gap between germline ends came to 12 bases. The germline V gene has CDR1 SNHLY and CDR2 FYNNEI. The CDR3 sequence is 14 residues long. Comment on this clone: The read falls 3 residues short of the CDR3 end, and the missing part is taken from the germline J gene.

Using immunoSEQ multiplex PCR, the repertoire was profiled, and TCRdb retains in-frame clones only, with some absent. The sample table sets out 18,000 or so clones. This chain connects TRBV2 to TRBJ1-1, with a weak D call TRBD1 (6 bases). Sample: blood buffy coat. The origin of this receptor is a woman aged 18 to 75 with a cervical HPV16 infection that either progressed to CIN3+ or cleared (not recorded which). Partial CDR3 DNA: TGTGCCAGCACTCGAACAGGGCTGAACACTGAA. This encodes CASTRTGLNTE. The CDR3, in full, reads CASTRTGLNTEAFF.